Below, 23 T cell receptor beta chains from the same sample are listed, as sequenced in a study of PD-L1 blockade in urothelial cancer. The time point was: peripheral blood 6 weeks after treatment start. Using immunoSEQ multiplex PCR, the repertoire was profiled, and TCRdb retains in-frame clones only, with some absent. The sample lists some 40,000 clones, less than 95% occurring once. This material consisted of PBMCs, taken around atezolizumab (anti-PD-L1) treatment. The receptors originated from a man between 65 and 85 years old with urothelial cancer.

The chain carries TRBV28 and TRBJ1-2, with 10 bases identical to TRBD1. The ends lost 0 bases at V and 6 bases at J; junction bases unmatched: 1. The CDR3 runs to 14 residues. The V gene's germline CDR1 is MDHEN and CDR2 SYDVKM. The CDR3 nucleotides are TGTGCCAGCAGTTTATGGGGACAGGGGAATGGCTACACCTTC. This encodes CASSLWGQGNGYTF.

The chain is built from TRBV5-1 and TRBJ2-7; 7 bases fit TRBD1. This CDR3 comprises 15 residues. Losses at the gene ends were 2 bases for V and 3 bases for J; bases not matched to a gene: 8. Germline assignment: CDR1 SGHRS and CDR2 YFSETQ. The CDR3: CASSFGTEHYYEQYF. CDR3 DNA sequence: TGCGCCAGCAGCTTCGGGACAGAACACTACTACGAGCAGTACTTC.

The chain uses TRBV27 and TRBJ1-1; no firm D call. V was shortened by 5 bases and J by 1 base, with 11 bases between the two germline ends. Germline CDR1 MNHEY, CDR2 SMNVEV (reference sequence). The CDR3 totals 14 residues. DNA for the CDR3: TGTGCCAGCAGTCCCCCCGAGGGGAACACTGAAGCTTTCTTT. Translating it yields CASSPPEGNTEAFF.

The sample holds one count of this clone. The chain has TRBV5-1 and TRBJ2-1, with D maybe TRBD2 (6 bases). This CDR3 contains 15 residues. V shed 0 bases and J shed 0 bases, with 7 bases lying between them. The germline V gene encodes CDR1 SGHRS and CDR2 YFSETQ. The CDR3 here is CASSLGGVSYNEQFF. The CDR3 nucleotides read TGCGCCAGCAGCTTGGGGGGGGTCTCCTACAATGAGCAGTTCTTC.

The chain couples TRBV5-8 to TRBJ2-7; 9 bases are a match to TRBD1. Trimming at V came to 7 bases and at J to 4 bases, leaving 9 bases not matched to a gene. The CDR3 loop spans 14 amino acids. Per germline, CDR1 SGHTS and CDR2 YDEGEE. CDR3 protein: CASSSGTGSYEQYF. The DNA of the CDR3 is TGTGCCAGCTCATCCGGGACAGGGAGTTACGAGCAGTACTTC.

V is TRBV19 and J is TRBJ1-5, with D perhaps TRBD1 (5 bases). The CDR3 is 20 amino acids. V was clipped by 2 bases and J by 2 bases, with 25 bases between them. Germline lookup yields CDR1 LNHDA and CDR2 SQIVND (reference sequence). CDR3 sequence (DNA): TGTGCCAGTAGTATACGTCAACAGGTCGGGGCGGGGGTGGGCAATCAGCCCCAGCATTTT. Translating it yields CASSIRQQVGAGVGNQPQHF.

V usage is TRBV30 and J usage is TRBJ1-5; a possible D gene is TRBD1 (6 bases). V lost 2 bases to trimming and J lost 3 bases, with 11 bases between them. Per the germline V gene, CDR1 is GTSNPN and CDR2 is SVGIG (reference sequence). This CDR3 has 14 amino acids. The CDR3 sequence is CAWSFGTNNQPQHF. In DNA form, the CDR3 reads TGTGCCTGGAGTTTCGGGACAAACAATCAGCCCCAGCATTTT.

The gene calls are TRBV7-9 and TRBJ2-7, with TRBD2 matching 7 bases. The CDR3 loop spans 13 amino acids. Per germline, CDR1 SEHNR and CDR2 FQNEAQ (reference sequence). Germline trimming cut 1 base from V and 4 bases from J; bases unmatched to any gene: 1. CDR3 protein: CASSLVGGYEQYF. The CDR3, as DNA: TGTGCCAGCAGCTTAGTGGGGGGGTACGAGCAGTACTTC.

The chain links TRBV7-4 to TRBJ2-1; 7 bases map to TRBD1. The germline V gene encodes CDR1 SGHVT and CDR2 SQSDAQ. The CDR3 is 16 residues long. With 3 bases clipped from V and 1 base from J, the junction kept 6 bases outside the gene matches. In DNA form, the CDR3 reads TGTGCCAGCAGCTTCCCCAGACAGGGATCCTACAATGAGCAGTTCTTC. Translating it yields CASSFPRQGSYNEQFF.

V usage is TRBV5-6 and J usage is TRBJ2-7, with D tentatively TRBD1 (5 bases). The V gene's germline CDR1 is SGHDT and CDR2 YYEEEE. This CDR3 region has 12 residues. V was cut by 4 bases and J by 3 bases, with 8 bases left in between. The CDR3 protein is CASSGDSYEQYF. CDR3 DNA sequence: TGTGCCAGCAGCGGTGACAGCTACGAGCAGTACTTC.

This sequence joins TRBV2 and TRBJ2-7, with 10 bases lining up with TRBD2. Germline trimming cut 7 bases from V and 7 bases from J; bases unmatched to any gene: 13. Germline V gene sequence: CDR1 SNHLY, CDR2 FYNNEI. This CDR3 contains 15 residues. The CDR3 nucleotides are TGTGCCAGCACCCCGAGGGCTAGCGGGAGCGGAGAGCAGTACTTC. This sequence encodes CASTPRASGSGEQYF.

The chain has TRBV9 and TRBJ2-1; 8 nucleotides match TRBD1. The ends lost 4 bases at V and 3 bases at J; junction bases unmatched: 6. The CDR3 loop spans 15 amino acids. Germline V gene lookup returns CDR1 SGDLS and CDR2 YYNGEE. The CDR3 here is CASSTPGTGYNEQFF. The CDR3 DNA is TGTGCCAGCAGCACCCCCGGGACAGGCTACAATGAGCAGTTCTTC.

The chain employs TRBV6-6 and TRBJ2-1; 7 nucleotides align to TRBD1. Per germline, CDR1 MNHNY and CDR2 SVGAGI (reference sequence). The CDR3 is 15 residues long. V lost 6 bases to trimming and J lost 3 bases; unmatched junction nucleotides: 8. CDR3 bases: TGTGCCAGCAGCCAGGGGGACGTTTACTACAATGAGCAGTTCTTC. It encodes CASSQGDVYYNEQFF.

J is TRBJ1-2 and V is TRBV11-2, with D unresolved. The CDR3 is 16 residues long. V lost 0 bases and J lost 7, with 18 bases in between. Germline V lookup: CDR1 SGHAT, CDR2 FQNNGV. The DNA for the CDR3 is TGTGCCAGCAGCTTAGATCGTGGACGCTCAGCGGGTGGCTACACCTTC. It yields the protein CASSLDRGRSAGGYTF.

The J gene is TRBJ1-4, the V gene TRBV5-8; perhaps TRBD1 as D (5 bases). Per the germline V gene, CDR1 is SGHTS and CDR2 is YDEGEE. The CDR3 sequence is 15 residues long. The V and J ends lost 0 bases and 6 bases respectively, with 12 bases between them. This CDR3 is CASSLGGWMDEKLFF. The CDR3 region has the DNA TGTGCCAGCAGCTTGGGGGGCTGGATGGATGAAAAACTGTTTTTT. Variable domain in full (rest from reference TRBV5-8 and TRBJ1-4): EAGVTQSPTHLIKTRGQQATLRCSPISGHTSVYWYQQALGLGLQFLLWYDEGEERNRGNFPPRFSGRQFPNYSSELNVNALELEDSALYLCASSLGGWMDEKLFFGSGTQLSVL.

A note on this clone: The sample contains more than one DNA sequence encoding this CDR3. The chain has TRBV9 and TRBJ2-3, with D unresolved. The germline V gene encodes CDR1 SGDLS and CDR2 YYNGEE. Trimming pared 0 bases from V and 3 bases from J, leaving 8 bases between. This CDR3 is 14 amino acids long. The CDR3 coding sequence is TGTGCCAGCAGCGTAGCCGGAGTTACAGATACGCAGTATTTT. This gives the protein CASSVAGVTDTQYF.

The CDR3 DNA reads TGCGCCAGCAGCTTGGTCGGCGGGACCTCCTACGAGCAGTACTTC. As protein: CASSLVGGTSYEQYF. The chain joins TRBV5-1 to TRBJ2-7; a weak D match, TRBD2 (6 bases). The V gene lost 0 bases and the J gene lost 0 bases, with 10 bases spanning the gap. Germline V CDR1 and CDR2: SGHRS, YFSETQ. The CDR3 runs 15 residues.

The J gene is TRBJ2-1, the V gene TRBV10-3; 11 bases agree with TRBD2. Germline V gene data show CDR1 as ENHRY and CDR2 as SYGVKD. The CDR3 runs 15 residues. V shed 0 bases and J 6 bases; nucleotides not matched to a gene: 1. The DNA for the CDR3 is TGTGCCATCAGTGAGTCCGGGACTAGCGGCAATGAGCAGTTCTTC. As protein: CAISESGTSGNEQFF.

The chain combines TRBV14 with TRBJ2-1, with D possibly matching TRBD2 (6 bases). The CDR3 loop spans 16 amino acids. Germline CDR1 SGHDN, CDR2 FVKESK. Trimming removed 2 bases from V and 0 bases from J, with 11 bases in between. CDR3 DNA sequence: TGTGCCAGCAGCCAAAGGCGGGGCAGCTCCTACAATGAGCAGTTCTTC. The encoded protein is CASSQRRGSSYNEQFF.

The genes are TRBV5-1 and TRBJ2-5; D is possibly TRBD2 (6 bases). Trimming removed 2 bases from V and 5 bases from J, with 19 bases in between. CDR3 length equals 16 residues. CDR1 and CDR2 from the germline V gene are SGHRS and YFSETQ. As DNA, the CDR3 is TGCGCCAGCAGCTTTGAAGGAGGGCGCCCGGGGGAGACCCAGTACTTC. This gives the protein CASSFEGGRPGETQYF.

The chain has TRBV5-1 and TRBJ2-7, with 8 bases lining up with TRBD1. Germline V gives CDR1 SGHRS, CDR2 YFSETQ. Trimming at V came to 0 bases and at J to 2 bases, leaving 1 base not matched to a gene. The CDR3 spans 14 residues. CDR3 sequence (DNA): TGCGCCAGCAGCTTGGAACAGGGGGCCTACGAGCAGTACTTC. It specifies CASSLEQGAYEQYF.

The chain is built from TRBV30 and TRBJ2-7, with 8 nucleotides matching TRBD2. Trimming at V came to 4 bases and at J to 7 bases, leaving 15 bases not matched to a gene. The CDR3 is made up of 15 amino acids. The V gene's germline CDR1 is GTSNPN and CDR2 SVGIG (reference sequence). CDR3 sequence: CAWKLPGGPAGEQYF. DNA for the CDR3: TGTGCCTGGAAATTGCCGGGAGGGCCAGCGGGGGAGCAGTACTTC.

The chain carries TRBV5-5 and TRBJ2-7, with TRBD1 as a possible D gene (6 bases). V was clipped by 4 bases and J by 2 bases, with 13 bases between them. The CDR3 covers 14 residues. Germline CDR1 and CDR2: SGHKS and YYEKEE (reference sequence). The CDR3 loop reads CASSSLGTTYEQYF. The CDR3 DNA follows: TGTGCCAGCAGCAGCCTTGGGACAACCTACGAGCAGTACTTC.